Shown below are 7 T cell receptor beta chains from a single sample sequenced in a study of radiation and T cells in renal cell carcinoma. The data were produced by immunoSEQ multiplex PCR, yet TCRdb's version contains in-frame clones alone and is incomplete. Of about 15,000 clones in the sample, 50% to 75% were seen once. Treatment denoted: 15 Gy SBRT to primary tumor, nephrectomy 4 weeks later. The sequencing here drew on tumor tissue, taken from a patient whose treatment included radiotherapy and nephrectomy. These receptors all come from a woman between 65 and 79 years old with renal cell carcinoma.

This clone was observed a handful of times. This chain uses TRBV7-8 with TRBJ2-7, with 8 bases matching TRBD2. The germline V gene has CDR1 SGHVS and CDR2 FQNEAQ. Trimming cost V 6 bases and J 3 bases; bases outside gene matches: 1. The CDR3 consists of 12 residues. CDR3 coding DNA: TGTGCCAGCAGAACTAGCGGCTACGAGCAGTACTTC. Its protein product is CASRTSGYEQYF.

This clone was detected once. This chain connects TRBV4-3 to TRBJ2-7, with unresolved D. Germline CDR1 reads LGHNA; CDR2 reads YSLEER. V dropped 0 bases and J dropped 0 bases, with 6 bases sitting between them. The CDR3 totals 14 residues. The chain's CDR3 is CASSQEASSYEQYF. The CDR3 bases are TGCGCCAGCAGCCAAGAGGCTAGCTCCTACGAGCAGTACTTC.

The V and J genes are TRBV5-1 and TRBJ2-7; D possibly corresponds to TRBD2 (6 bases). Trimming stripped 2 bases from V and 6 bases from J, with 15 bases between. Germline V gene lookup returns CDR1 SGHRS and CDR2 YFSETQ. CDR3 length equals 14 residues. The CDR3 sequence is CASSFGPPGGEQYF. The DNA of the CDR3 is TGCGCCAGCAGCTTTGGCCCCCCCGGGGGCGAGCAGTACTTC.

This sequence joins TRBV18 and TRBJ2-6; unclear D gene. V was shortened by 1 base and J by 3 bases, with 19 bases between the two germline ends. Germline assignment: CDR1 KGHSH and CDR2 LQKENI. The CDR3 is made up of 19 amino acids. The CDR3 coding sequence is TGTGCCAGCTCACCACTACAGCTCGGGCGGCATGGTGGGGCCAACGTCCTGACTTTC. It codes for CASSPLQLGRHGGANVLTF.

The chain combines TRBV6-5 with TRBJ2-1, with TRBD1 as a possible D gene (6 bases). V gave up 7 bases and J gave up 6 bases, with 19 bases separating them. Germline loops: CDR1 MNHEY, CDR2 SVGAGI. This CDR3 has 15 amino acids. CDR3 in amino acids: CASNLGAGAPNEQFF. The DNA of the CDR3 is TGTGCCAGCAACTTAGGGGCAGGGGCCCCCAATGAGCAGTTCTTC.

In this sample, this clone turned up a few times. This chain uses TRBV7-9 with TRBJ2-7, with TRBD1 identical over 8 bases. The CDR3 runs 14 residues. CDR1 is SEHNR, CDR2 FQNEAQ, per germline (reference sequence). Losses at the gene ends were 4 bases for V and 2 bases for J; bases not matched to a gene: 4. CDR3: CASSSGQGAYEQYF. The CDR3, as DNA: TGTGCCAGCAGCTCCGGACAGGGAGCCTACGAGCAGTACTTC.

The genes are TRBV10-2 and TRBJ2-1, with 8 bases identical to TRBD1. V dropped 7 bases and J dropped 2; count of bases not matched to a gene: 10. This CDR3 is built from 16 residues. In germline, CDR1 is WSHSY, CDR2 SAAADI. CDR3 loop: CASNPDRGSAYNEQFF. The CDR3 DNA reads TGCGCCAGCAACCCCGACAGGGGATCTGCCTACAATGAGCAGTTCTTC.